This paragraph covers one T cell receptor (beta chain) sequence. Patients included in sequencing had previously demonstrated CD8+CD57+ cell expansion by flow cytometry. This sample was taken from a study of CD8+CD57+ T cells in acquired aplastic anemia. The CDR3 contains 13 residues. CDR1 and CDR2 from the germline V gene are SGHRS and YFSETQ. With 0 bases removed from V and 10 bases from J, the gap between germline ends came to 8 bases. It was genomic DNA that served as the template for profiling TCR beta VDJ and CDR3. From the reads, TCRdb called clonotypes with MiXCR, one entry per CDR3 protein. Of roughly 180,000 distinct CDR3 sequences in the sample, 63% are singletons; the top ten hold approximately 40%.

The genes are TRBV5-1 and TRBJ1-6; D is undetermined. The sample consisted of sorted CD4+, CD8+, or CD8+CD57+ T cells (not recorded which) from PBMCs. This receptor was identified in a human donor with aplastic anemia. The CDR3 reads CASSLGSGSPLHF. DNA for the CDR3: TGCGCCAGCAGCTTGGGTTCTGGCTCACCCCTCCACTTT.